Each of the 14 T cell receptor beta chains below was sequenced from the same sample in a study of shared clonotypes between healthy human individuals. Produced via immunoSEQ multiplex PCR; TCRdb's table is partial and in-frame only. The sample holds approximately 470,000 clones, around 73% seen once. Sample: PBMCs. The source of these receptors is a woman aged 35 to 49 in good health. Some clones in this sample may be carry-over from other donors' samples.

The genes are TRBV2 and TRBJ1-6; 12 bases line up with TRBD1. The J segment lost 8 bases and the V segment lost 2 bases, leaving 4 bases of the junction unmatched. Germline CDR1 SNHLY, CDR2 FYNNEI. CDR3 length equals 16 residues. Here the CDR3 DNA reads TGTGCCAGCAGTGAACCGGGGACAGGGGGCGATTCACCCCTCCACTTT. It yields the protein CASSEPGTGGDSPLHF. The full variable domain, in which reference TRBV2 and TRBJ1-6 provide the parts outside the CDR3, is EPEVTQTPSHQVTQMGQEVILRCVPISNHLYFYWYRQILGQKVEFLVSFYNNEISEKSEIFDDQFSVERPDGSNFTLKIRSTKLEDSAMYFCASSEPGTGGDSPLHFGNGTRLTVT.

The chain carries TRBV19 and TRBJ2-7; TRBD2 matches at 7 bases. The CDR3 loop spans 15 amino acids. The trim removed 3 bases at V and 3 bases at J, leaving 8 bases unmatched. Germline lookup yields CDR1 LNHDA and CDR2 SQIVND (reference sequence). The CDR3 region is CASSIRDGGIYEQYF. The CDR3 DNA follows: TGTGCCAGTAGTATTCGGGACGGGGGGATCTACGAGCAGTACTTC.

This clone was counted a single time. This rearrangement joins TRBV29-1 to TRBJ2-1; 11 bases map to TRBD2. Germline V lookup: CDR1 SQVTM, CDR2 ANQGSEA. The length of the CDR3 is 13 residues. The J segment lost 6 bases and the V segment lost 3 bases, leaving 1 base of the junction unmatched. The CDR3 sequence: CSVDTSGGNEQFF. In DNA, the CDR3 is TGCAGCGTTGACACTAGCGGGGGCAATGAGCAGTTCTTC.

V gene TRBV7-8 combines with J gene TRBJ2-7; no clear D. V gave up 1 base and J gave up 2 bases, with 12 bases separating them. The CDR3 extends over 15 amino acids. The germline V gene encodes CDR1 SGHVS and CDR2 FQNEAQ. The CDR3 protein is CASSLGVTVTYEQYF. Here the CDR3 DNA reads TGTGCCAGCAGCTTAGGTGTGACGGTTACCTACGAGCAGTACTTC.

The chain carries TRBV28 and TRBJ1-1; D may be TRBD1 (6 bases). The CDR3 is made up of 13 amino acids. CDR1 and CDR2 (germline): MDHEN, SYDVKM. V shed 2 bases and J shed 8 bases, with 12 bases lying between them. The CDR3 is CASSLRGRPEAFF. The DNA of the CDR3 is TGTGCCAGCAGTTTACGGGGGCGACCAGAAGCTTTCTTT.

CDR3 DNA: TGTGCCACCAGCAGAGATAGAGTTCCTGTAGGGCAGTACTTC. Its protein product is CATSRDRVPVGQYF. The gene calls are TRBV15 and TRBJ2-7; no definite D call. Germline CDR1 LNHNV, CDR2 YYDKDF (reference sequence). This CDR3 is built from 14 residues. The V end lost 0 bases, the J end lost 9 bases, and 15 bases lay between the germline ends.

DNA of the CDR3: TGTGCCAGCAGGCCTAGCGGGAGAAGTTCTGGGGCCAACGTCCTGACTTTC. The encoded protein is CASRPSGRSSGANVLTF. The chain joins TRBV5-6 to TRBJ2-6, with TRBD2 identical over 10 bases. Germline loops: CDR1 SGHDT, CDR2 YYEEEE. This CDR3 has 17 residues. V gave up 5 bases and J gave up 1 base; unmatched junction bases: 6.

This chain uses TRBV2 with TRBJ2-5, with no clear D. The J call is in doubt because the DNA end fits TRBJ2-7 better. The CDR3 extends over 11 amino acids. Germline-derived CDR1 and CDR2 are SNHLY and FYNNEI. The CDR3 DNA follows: TGTGCCAGCAGCGCCCCCTACGAGCAGTACTTC. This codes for CASSAPYEQYF.

This CDR3 reads CATSRDGIQETQYF. CDR3 in DNA: TGTGCCACCAGCAGAGATGGGATCCAAGAGACCCAGTACTTC. The chain joins TRBV15 to TRBJ2-5; D gene uncertain. Trimming took off 0 bases at V and 1 base at J, with 6 bases between the two ends. This CDR3 is 14 amino acids long. Germline CDR1 and CDR2: LNHNV and YYDKDF (reference sequence).

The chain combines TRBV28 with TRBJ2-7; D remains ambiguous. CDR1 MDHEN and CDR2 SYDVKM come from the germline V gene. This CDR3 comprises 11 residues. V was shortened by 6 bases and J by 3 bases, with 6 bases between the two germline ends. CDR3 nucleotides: TGTGCCAGCAGGCGATTCTACGAGCAGTACTTC. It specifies CASRRFYEQYF.

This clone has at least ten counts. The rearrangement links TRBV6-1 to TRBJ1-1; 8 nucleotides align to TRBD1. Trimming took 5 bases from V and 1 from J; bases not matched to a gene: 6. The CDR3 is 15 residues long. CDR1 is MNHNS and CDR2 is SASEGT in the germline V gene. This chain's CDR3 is CASSSTGGGNTEAFF. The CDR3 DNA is TGTGCCAGCAGTTCTACAGGGGGGGGGAACACTGAAGCTTTCTTT.

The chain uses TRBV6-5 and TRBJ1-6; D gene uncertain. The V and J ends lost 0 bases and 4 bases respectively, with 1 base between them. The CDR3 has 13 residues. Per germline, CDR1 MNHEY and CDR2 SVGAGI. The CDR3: CASSYSYNSPLHF. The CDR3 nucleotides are TGTGCCAGCAGTTACTCATATAATTCACCCCTCCACTTT.

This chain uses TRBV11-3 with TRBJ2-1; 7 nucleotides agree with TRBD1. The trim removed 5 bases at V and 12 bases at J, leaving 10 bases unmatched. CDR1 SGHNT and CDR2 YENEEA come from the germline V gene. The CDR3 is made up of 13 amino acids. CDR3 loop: CASSPQSGGGQFF. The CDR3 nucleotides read TGTGCCAGCAGCCCTCAGTCAGGGGGTGGGCAGTTCTTC.

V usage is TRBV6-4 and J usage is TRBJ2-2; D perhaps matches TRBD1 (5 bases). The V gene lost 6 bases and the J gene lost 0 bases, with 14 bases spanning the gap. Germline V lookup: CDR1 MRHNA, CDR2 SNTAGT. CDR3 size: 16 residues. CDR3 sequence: CASSPQGGTNTGELFF. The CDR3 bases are TGTGCCAGCAGCCCCCAGGGCGGAACGAACACCGGGGAGCTGTTTTTT.